Below are 16 T cell receptor beta chains sequenced from a single sample in a study of cytomegalovirus exposure and HLA in healthy donors (dated by TCRdb to between 2016 and 2019). Library construction relied on the immunoSEQ multiplex PCR assay. The multiplex PCR relied on a mix of 60 forward primers for TCR Vbeta segments and 13 reverse primers for TCR Jbeta segments. Entries here come from immuneACCESS through TCRdb and include only in-frame sequences with V and J called. Some clones fail to appear in such tables; in the studies checked, an unresolved V gene covers under half of the shortfall, and the cause of the remainder is unknown. Across this sample there are approximately 160,000 clones, with almost 85% seen only once. 4.8% of the sample lies in the top ten. Sequencing input: PBMCs. The receptors derive from a girl between 5 and 17 years old in good health and CMV-seropositive.

V gene TRBV28 combines with J gene TRBJ2-3, with D perhaps matching TRBD2 (6 bases). V shed 2 bases and J shed 3 bases, with 15 bases lying between them. CDR1 and CDR2 from the germline V gene are MDHEN and SYDVKM. The CDR3 is 16 residues long. The CDR3 is CASSLRGTWATDTQYF. DNA for the CDR3: TGTGCCAGCAGTTTACGGGGGACGTGGGCAACAGATACGCAGTATTTT.

V gene TRBV5-5 combines with J gene TRBJ1-4; D not resolved. Per germline, CDR1 SGHKS and CDR2 YYEKEE (reference sequence). The CDR3 extends over 15 amino acids. Deletions cut 6 bases from V and 4 bases from J, with 16 bases between. The CDR3 reads CASTLTGDINEKLFF. In nucleotides, the CDR3 is TGTGCCAGCACCCTAACCGGGGATATTAATGAAAAACTGTTTTTT. The full variable domain, with the rest looked up from reference TRBV5-5 and TRBJ1-4, is DAGVTQSPTHLIKTRGQQVTLRCSPISGHKSVSWYQQVLGQGPQFIFQYYEKEERGRGNFPDRFSARQFPNYSSELNVNALLLGDSALYLCASTLTGDINEKLFFGSGTQLSVL.

This chain connects TRBV30 to TRBJ1-1; D perhaps matches TRBD1 (5 bases). Germline V gives CDR1 GTSNPN, CDR2 SVGIG (reference sequence). The V gene lost 3 bases and the J gene lost 1 base, with 18 bases spanning the gap. The CDR3 loop spans 16 amino acids. This chain's CDR3 is CAWRLGGAGRNTEAFF. The DNA for the CDR3 is TGTGCCTGGAGGCTAGGAGGGGCAGGGAGGAACACTGAAGCTTTCTTT.

In this sample, this clone turned up once. V usage is TRBV7-6 and J usage is TRBJ1-2, with D unclear. Trimming took off 0 bases at V and 5 bases at J, with 28 bases between the two ends. The germline V gene encodes CDR1 SGHVS and CDR2 FNYEAQ. The CDR3 is made up of 20 amino acids. CDR3 region: CASSLALITGSYSIRYGYTF. CDR3 sequence (DNA): TGTGCCAGCAGCTTAGCGCTAATCACGGGGTCGTACTCAATTCGGTATGGCTACACCTTC.

V gene TRBV9 combines with J gene TRBJ2-7; tentative D call: TRBD1 (5 bases). Trimming left V 4 bases short and J 3 bases short, with 14 bases between. Germline V CDR1 and CDR2: SGDLS, YYNGEE. This CDR3 spans 14 amino acids. CDR3 sequence reads: CASSPAQGFYEQYF. The CDR3 DNA reads TGTGCCAGCAGCCCCGCCCAGGGTTTCTACGAGCAGTACTTC. Combining the CDR3 with reference TRBV9 and TRBJ2-7 gives the whole variable domain DSGVTQTPKHLITATGQRVTLRCSPRSGDLSVYWYQQSLDQGLQFLIQYYNGEERAKGNILERFSAQQFPDLHSELNLSSLELGDSALYFCASSPAQGFYEQYFGPGTRLTVT.

The gene calls are TRBV4-1 and TRBJ2-7; a weak D match, TRBD2 (6 bases). Germline loops: CDR1 MGHRA, CDR2 YSYEKL. The V gene lost 0 bases and the J gene lost 2 bases, with 11 bases spanning the gap. This CDR3 comprises 15 residues. Here the CDR3 reads CASSQERGTPYEQYF. Here the CDR3 DNA reads TGCGCCAGCAGCCAAGAACGGGGGACCCCCTACGAGCAGTACTTC.

This clone showed up just once. The V and J genes are TRBV5-1 and TRBJ2-7; D may be TRBD2 (5 bases). Germline CDR1 reads SGHRS; CDR2 reads YFSETQ. Deletions cut 6 bases from V and 0 bases from J, with 13 bases between. The CDR3 consists of 14 residues. As DNA, the CDR3 is TGCGCCAGCATGGAGGATCCCGACTCCTACGAGCAGTACTTC. Translating it yields CASMEDPDSYEQYF.

The CDR3 spells CASSVQTGLSTDTQYF. DNA for the CDR3: TGTGCCAGTAGTGTGCAGACAGGCCTAAGCACAGATACGCAGTATTTT. The chain employs TRBV19 and TRBJ2-3, with D possibly matching TRBD1 (6 bases). The CDR3 is 16 residues long. V shed 5 bases and J shed 0 bases, with 15 bases lying between them. Germline CDR1 reads LNHDA; CDR2 reads SQIVND (reference sequence).

The chain recombines TRBV19 with TRBJ1-2, with 10 bases lining up with TRBD1. The germline V gene encodes CDR1 LNHDA and CDR2 SQIVND (reference sequence). This CDR3 is built from 16 residues. V lost 3 bases to trimming and J lost 5 bases; unmatched junction nucleotides: 9. The CDR3, as DNA: TGTGCCAGTAGTATGGGACAGGGGCGGGTATTGTATGGCTACACCTTC. Its translation: CASSMGQGRVLYGYTF. The whole variable domain, remainder taken from reference TRBV19 and TRBJ1-2, is DGGITQSPKYLFRKEGQNVTLSCEQNLNHDAMYWYRQDPGQGLRLIYYSQIVNDFQKGDIAEGYSVSREKKESFPLTVTSAQKNPTAFYLCASSMGQGRVLYGYTFGSGTRLTVV.

This clone was seen more than once but under ten times. This sequence joins TRBV9 and TRBJ2-3; 10 bases align to TRBD2. The CDR3 is made up of 15 amino acids. The V and J ends lost 3 bases and 4 bases, in that order; junction bases with no gene match: 5. The germline gives CDR1 SGDLS, CDR2 YYNGEE. This chain's CDR3 is CASSGVAGGADTQYF. The CDR3 DNA sequence: TGTGCCAGCAGCGGGGTAGCGGGGGGTGCAGATACGCAGTATTTT.

The rearrangement links TRBV19 to TRBJ1-2; the match to TRBD1 covers 9 bases. CDR3 size: 15 residues. Trimming at V came to 7 bases and at J to 0 bases, leaving 6 bases not matched to a gene. CDR1 is LNHDA, CDR2 SQIVND, per germline (reference sequence). The CDR3 loop is CASITGGASNYGYTF. The CDR3 nucleotides are TGTGCCAGTATAACAGGGGGCGCATCTAACTATGGCTACACCTTC.

V usage is TRBV27 and J usage is TRBJ2-7; no firm D call. The CDR3 has 11 residues. Trimming took 4 bases from V and 7 from J, leaving 8 bases between them. CDR1 MNHEY and CDR2 SMNVEV come from the germline V gene (reference sequence). CDR3 sequence reads: CASSSGWEQYF. In nucleotides, the CDR3 is TGTGCCAGCAGTTCCGGGTGGGAGCAGTACTTC.

The chain uses TRBV7-6 and TRBJ2-7, with TRBD1 identical over 7 bases. J lost 2 bases, V lost 0 bases, and 7 bases had no gene match. There are 16 residues in the CDR3. Germline CDR1 is SGHVS and CDR2 is FNYEAQ. DNA for the CDR3: TGTGCCAGCAGCTTAGCGTTGGGACAGACGGCCTACGAGCAGTACTTC. This translates into CASSLALGQTAYEQYF. The whole variable domain, remainder taken from reference TRBV7-6 and TRBJ2-7, is GAGVSQSPRYKVTKRGQDVALRCDPISGHVSLYWYRQALGQGPEFLTYFNYEAQQDKSGLPNDRFSAERPEGSISTLTIQRTEQRDSAMYRCASSLALGQTAYEQYFGPGTRLTVT.

J is TRBJ2-1 and V is TRBV2, with a weak D call TRBD1 (6 bases). Looked up from germline, CDR1 is SNHLY and CDR2 is FYNNEI. The CDR3 has 12 amino acids. Trimming removed 9 bases from V and 4 bases from J, with 10 bases in between. The CDR3 here is CARGDRYNEQFF. Here the CDR3 DNA reads TGTGCCAGGGGAGACAGGTACAATGAGCAGTTCTTC.

J is TRBJ2-2 and V is TRBV7-9; TRBD1 matches 7 bases. The V gene end was trimmed by 3 bases and the J gene end by 5 bases; junction bases not matched to a gene: 12. The CDR3 length is 17 residues. Per the germline V gene, CDR1 is SEHNR and CDR2 is FQNEAQ (reference sequence). CDR3 amino acids: CASSFGVGTAFTGELFF. CDR3 nucleotides: TGTGCCAGCAGCTTTGGCGTAGGGACAGCCTTTACCGGGGAGCTGTTTTTT.

The chain couples TRBV27 to TRBJ1-1; 7 bases map to TRBD1. Germline CDR1 MNHEY, CDR2 SMNVEV (reference sequence). The CDR3 spans 14 residues. The V and J ends lost 6 bases and 5 bases, in that order; junction bases with no gene match: 9. CDR3 DNA: TGTGCCAGCAGCCAGGGAACAGGGGTGACTGAAGCTTTCTTT. It codes for CASSQGTGVTEAFF.